This T cell receptor (beta chain) was documented in a study of T cells in Graves' hyperthyroidism and ophthalmopathy (dated 2019 in TCRdb). About the study as a whole: Peripheral blood samples were taken at the time of initial diagnosis, prior to any treatment. Following sampling, methimazole starting at 30 mg daily was given to hyperthyroidism patients, and high-dose intravenous methylprednisolone was given to ophthalmopathy patients. For training and testing, the roughly 100 patients in the discovery cohort were randomly divided in a 7:3 ratio. According to the paper, TCR Vbeta CDR3 sequencing was carried out on more than 120 peripheral blood samples, which came from under 50 ophthalmopathy, roughly 75 hyperthyroidism and some 17 progressor patients. To identify TCR V-J signatures that set the groups apart, the researchers used a discovery cohort of 100 patients, made up of about 44 with Graves' ophthalmopathy and about 59 with stable Graves' hyperthyroidism. In addition, the study compared T-cell repertoires in thyroid tissue and in blood from roughly six Graves' hyperthyroidism patients. Prospective prediction of ophthalmopathy was tested in an independent validation cohort of under 20 hyperthyroidism patients and 15 to 17 patients who later progressed to ophthalmopathy.

Summary of the overall study and its limitations: Sample size was not statistically predetermined, and blinding of investigators to group allocation was not performed. A model built on a 13 V-J signature distinguished ophthalmopathy from stable hyperthyroidism, reaching 85% to 90% sensitivity and approximately 83% specificity in cross-validation and 80%/75% in testing. Most expanded thyroid clonotypes (frequency above 0.001) were also found in blood, which suggests that blood repertoires may mirror thyroid immune responses. In validation, the model predicted progression to ophthalmopathy with 65% to 71% sensitivity and less than 75% specificity, a median of about 6.7 months before onset.

The hyperthyroidism patients were between 18 and 65 years old and newly diagnosed, with a disease duration of less than 2 months. Any patient with an uncontrolled infection, another autoimmune disease, pregnancy or lactation was excluded. Diagnoses were established on the basis of clinical symptoms, serum thyroxine and TRAb, thyroid ultrasound, and orbital computed tomography. Blood from progressor patients was drawn when they were first diagnosed with hyperthyroidism, before any ophthalmopathy symptoms appeared. Ficoll-Paque density gradient centrifugation was used to isolate PBMCs from around 10 ml of fresh peripheral blood. Patients classed as progressors first received a Graves' hyperthyroidism diagnosis and then went on to develop ophthalmopathy during follow-up. Trizol reagent was used to extract total RNA, and RNA quality was then checked on an Agilent 2100 Bioanalyzer. This clonotype has just a few counts. Its antigen specificity is not known. No much larger clonotype is one base removed from it; base qualities were not supplied.

The TCR beta CDR3 regions were amplified from RNA transcripts. The first round of RT-PCR for the TCR CDR3 was performed with the HTBI primer set and the Qiagen OneStep RT-PCR kit. Libraries were constructed in a second round of multiplex PCR, after which size selection and purification were performed. The libraries were sequenced on an Illumina HiSeq2000 using paired-end 100 bp reads. The study's processing was this. SOAPnuke was used to process the raw data, throwing out any read that contained adapters or uncalled bases, had a mean Phred below 15, or lacked an exact constant-primer or identifier match. COPE v1.2.5 was used to merge the high-quality paired reads, and each unique nucleotide sequence was defined as a clonotype. Clonotypes were aligned to IMGT TRBV, TRBD and TRBJ reference segments using MiTCR v1.1. Analysis was restricted to V-J combinations with a frequency above 0.0001, which covered 98% to 99.2% of repertoires. A TCS score was defined as the ratio of F50 (clonal expansion) to E x V (chaos), with BLOSUM62-based TCRdist applied between CDR3 peptides within each V-J. Welch's t-statistics and random forest reduced around 550 V-J features to roughly 13, which were used in a naive Bayes classifier (R e1071). The raw public data were reprocessed by TCRdb itself: fastp quality trimming at Q25, MiXCR clonotype calling, in-frame beta chains only. When rows share a CDR3 protein, they turn into one entry using the most common DNA and genes. The V and J calls and clone size are TCRdb's, not the authors'. The sample includes about 380,000 distinct CDR3 sequences, with roughly 14% observed a single time. The ten largest clones capture about a fifth of the sample.

Including cysteine and phenylalanine, the CDR3 has 15 amino acids. The read is trimmed to its CDR3 DNA, 45 bases read in frame from base 1. Taken from the germline V gene, the CDR1 and CDR2 loops are SGHRS and YFSETQ. Trimming takes 2 bases off V and 5 bases off J; junction bases not matched to a gene: 7. This receptor was taken from a man aged 25 to 40 with Graves' hyperthyroidism that later progressed to Graves' ophthalmopathy. Sequencing used blood. Recombination joined TRBV5-1 with TRBJ2-5; TRBD2 agrees with 9 junctional bases. The CDR3 reads as follows: CASSLEAGGWETQYF. Here is the DNA: TGCGCCAGCAGCTTAGAAGCGGGGGGCTGGGAGACCCAGTACTTC.